This T cell receptor beta chain was recorded in a study of T-cell memory formation after mild COVID-19 (dated by TCRdb to 2020 to 2023). For the study in its entirety: TCR sequence clusters from the two donors were largely donor specific. In a couple of donors, T-cell clones that expanded and contracted after mild COVID-19 were followed by sequencing TCRalpha and TCRbeta repertoires longitudinally. The cohort comprised two young, previously healthy adult volunteers, one female and one male. Results the study describes overall, beyond this receptor: The study included only a couple of mild cases, and larger cohorts that include severe cases with pre-infection samples were judged to be necessary. Contracting CD4+ clones were located mainly in the CM and EM memory subsets, whereas CD8+ clones were found to be enriched in EMRA. Clones that contracted from day 15 to 85 showed balanced CD4/CD8 phenotypes, whereas a second wave of clones that expanded from day 15 to 37 leaned towards CD4+. The second-wave clones that peaked on day 37 were not confirmed to be SARS-CoV-2 specific. Some responding clones were detected in pre-infection memory, suggesting pre-existing cross-reactive memory T cells joined the SARS-CoV-2 response.

The CDR3 spans 18 residues, from the cysteine through the phenylalanine. Only the CDR3 region is kept as DNA, spanning 54 bases read in frame from base 1. V ends up 0 bases short and J 0 bases short, with an unmatched junction base count of 10. According to the germline V gene, CDR1 reads SGHRS and CDR2 reads YFSETQ. Ficoll-Paque density gradient centrifugation was used to isolate PBMCs. Comments on this clonotype: This receptor's antigen is unknown. Nothing much larger sits one base from this clone, and base qualities are not available.

The sequencer listed for this sample is Illumina NovaSeq 6000. cDNA libraries for TCRalpha and TCRbeta were prepared by 5'RACE using constant-segment primers, with sample barcodes and unique molecular identifiers added. RNA was extracted from every sample with Trizol reagent. Amplification of the libraries took two PCR steps, and the second step added a second sample barcode plus Illumina TruSeq adapters. Sequencing of libraries was performed on an Illumina NovaSeq with 2 x 150 bp paired-end reads. Turning to the authors' computational methods: With migec v1.2.7, reads were demultiplexed and then collapsed into UMI-guided consensus sequences. Using mixcr v2.1.11, UMI consensuses were aligned to TRA and TRB V and J templates and then assembled into clonotypes. Expanded or contracted clonotypes were those called significant by both edgeR and NoisET, with noise models trained on biological replicates. edgeR calls used a false discovery rate-adjusted p below 0.01 and a log2 fold-change threshold of 1. As an exploratory analysis of dynamics, max-normalized trajectories of the 1000 most abundant clonotypes were examined by PCA with hierarchical clustering. Separately sequenced CD4+ and CD8+ repertoires were used to assign the CD4 or CD8 phenotype of responding clones. TCRdb ran its own pipeline on the public reads, namely fastp trimming at Q25 and MiXCR clone calling, and kept in-frame beta chains. Records with the same CDR3 protein are collapsed into one entry carrying the most frequent genes and DNA. TCRdb's processing, not the authors' own work, is the source of the V and J calls. Counted in this sample were a few hundred thousand distinct CDR3 sequences; less than 25% of them appeared once. The leading ten clones occupy approximately 8% of the sample.

The source is an adult woman who had mild COVID-19 (a few samples of this study predate the infection). The sample titles of this study are shuffled in the database, so cell type and time point are left out; the donor was told from shared clones. Specimen: PBMCs or a T cell subset sorted from them (not recorded which). The chain links TRBV5-1 with TRBJ1-2; a stretch of 8 junction bases matches TRBD1. The CDR3 protein: CASSLEWEPGGANYGYTF. The nucleotide sequence is given as TGCGCCAGCAGCTTGGAATGGGAACCAGGGGGCGCTAACTATGGCTACACCTTC.